The next 32 T cell receptor beta chains were all read from a single sample in a study of CD8+ T cells in alopecia areata. Treatment: oral pan-JAK inhibitor, 5-10 mg twice daily. In each case, RNA was isolated and then reverse transcribed into cDNA as the sequencing template. Assay: immunoSEQ multiplex PCR; the TCRdb copy retains only in-frame clones and omits some. The sample lists 200,000 to 250,000 clones, about two fifths occurring once. Sequencing used CD4+ T cells sorted from blood, obtained around week 34, from a patient treated with tofacitinib. The origin of the receptors is a human donor with alopecia areata.

This rearrangement joins TRBV9 to TRBJ2-2, with 9 positions matching TRBD2. Germline assignment: CDR1 SGDLS and CDR2 YYNGEE. This CDR3 has 15 residues. The J segment lost 7 bases and the V segment lost 0 bases, leaving 4 bases of the junction unmatched. The CDR3 region has the DNA TGTGCCAGCAGCGTAGTAGCGGGAGCGTACGGGGAGCTGTTTTTT. It yields the protein CASSVVAGAYGELFF.

The rearrangement links TRBV30 to TRBJ2-6; perhaps D is TRBD1 or TRBD2 (6 bases each). This CDR3 is built from 18 residues. Trimming took 2 bases from V and 3 from J, leaving 20 bases between them. Germline assignment: CDR1 GTSNPN and CDR2 SVGIG (reference sequence). The CDR3: CAWSSGGGRRYGANVLTF. CDR3 in DNA: TGTGCCTGGAGTAGTGGAGGGGGTCGTAGATATGGGGCCAACGTCCTGACTTTC. Using reference TRBV30 and TRBJ2-6 for the parts outside the CDR3, the full variable domain is SQTIHQWPATLVQPVGSPLSLECTVEGTSNPNLYWYRQAAGRGLQLLFYSVGIGQISSEVPQNLSASRPQDRQFILSSKKLLLSDSGFYLCAWSSGGGRRYGANVLTFGAGSRLTVL.

This clone was observed a few times. This rearrangement joins TRBV10-3 to TRBJ2-7; the D is unclear. V was pared by 6 bases and J by 3 bases, with 3 bases between. The CDR3 runs to 10 residues. Germline V gene data show CDR1 as ENHRY and CDR2 as SYGVKD. CDR3: CAIRLYEQYF. DNA for the CDR3: TGTGCCATCAGACTCTACGAGCAGTACTTC.

Concerning this clone: Other DNA sequences in this sample translate to the same CDR3. The rearrangement joins TRBV29-1 to TRBJ1-1; 9 bases match TRBD1. Germline CDR1 and CDR2: SQVTM and ANQGSEA. The V segment lost 6 bases and the J segment 3 bases; nucleotides outside the gene matches: 5. The CDR3 has 13 residues. CDR3: CSVSRTGDTEAFF. In DNA, the CDR3 is TGCAGCGTCAGCAGGACAGGGGACACTGAAGCTTTCTTT.

This clone was found a few times. The J gene is TRBJ2-5, the V gene TRBV5-6, with TRBD2 as a possible D gene (6 bases). Trimming took 4 bases from V and 0 from J, leaving 7 bases between them. The CDR3 is 13 residues long. The germline V gene encodes CDR1 SGHDT and CDR2 YYEEEE. DNA for the CDR3: TGTGCCAGCAGCGCGGGACACCAAGAGACCCAGTACTTC. This translates into CASSAGHQETQYF.

The J gene is TRBJ2-1, the V gene TRBV5-6, with D perhaps TRBD1 (6 bases). The CDR3 is 15 residues long. The germline gives CDR1 SGHDT, CDR2 YYEEEE. Trimming took off 3 bases at V and 0 bases at J, with 10 bases between the two ends. This CDR3 is CASSWDTSSYNEQFF. The CDR3 DNA sequence: TGTGCCAGCAGCTGGGACACGAGCTCCTACAATGAGCAGTTCTTC.

This clone was observed a single time. CDR3 DNA sequence: TGTGCCAGCAGCCCGGACAGGGTCGGGCACGAGCAGTACTTC. Protein sequence: CASSPDRVGHEQYF. J is TRBJ2-7 and V is TRBV5-4, with 8 bases aligning to TRBD1. CDR1 is SGHNT, CDR2 YYREEE, per germline (reference sequence). The CDR3 runs to 14 residues. The trim removed 4 bases at V and 5 bases at J, leaving 8 bases unmatched.

This clone has more than one count but fewer than ten. This chain uses TRBV11-1 with TRBJ2-7; D not resolved. This CDR3 is 18 amino acids long. Trimming stripped 2 bases from V and 0 bases from J, with 20 bases between. Germline loops: CDR1 SGHAT, CDR2 FQDESV (reference sequence). CDR3 sequence (DNA): TGTGCCAGCAGCTTAAGGCAACTGAGGCGGTCAAGCTCCTACGAGCAGTACTTC. Residues: CASSLRQLRRSSSYEQYF.

This clone occurred a few times. The chain couples TRBV6-5 to TRBJ2-6; D remains ambiguous. Looked up from germline, CDR1 is MNHEY and CDR2 is SVGAGI. Trimming cost V 1 base and J 3 bases, with 1 base left between them. The CDR3 is 13 residues long. The CDR3 loop reads CASSYFGANVLTF. CDR3 nucleotides: TGTGCCAGCAGTTACTTTGGGGCCAACGTCCTGACTTTC.

This clone showed up just a few times. The rearrangement joins TRBV27 to TRBJ1-1; D not certain. V lost 6 bases and J 3 bases, leaving 11 bases between the germline ends. The germline gives CDR1 MNHEY, CDR2 SMNVEV (reference sequence). This CDR3 contains 13 residues. Here the CDR3 DNA reads TGTGCCAGCAGCTTCGGACTCTACACTGAAGCTTTCTTT. Encoded protein: CASSFGLYTEAFF.

J is TRBJ1-3 and V is TRBV25-1, with 8 positions matching TRBD1. Germline V gives CDR1 MGHDK, CDR2 SYGVNS. The CDR3 is 13 residues long. V was pared by 6 bases and J by 4 bases, with 2 bases of the junction left unmatched. CDR3 residues: CASSRGLGNTIYF. In nucleotides, the CDR3 is TGTGCCAGCAGCAGGGGGCTAGGAAACACCATATATTTT.

J is TRBJ2-5 and V is TRBV5-1; the D gene is possibly TRBD1 (5 bases). This CDR3 contains 14 residues. The germline V gene encodes CDR1 SGHRS and CDR2 YFSETQ. V gave up 3 bases and J gave up 1 base, with 10 bases separating them. DNA for the CDR3: TGCGCCAGCAGCTACCAGGGCCCCCAAGAGACCCAGTACTTC. Translating gives CASSYQGPQETQYF.

This clone was seen only a few times. DNA of the CDR3: TGTGCCAGCAGTGTCGGCAGGGATACTGAAGCTTTCTTT. Its protein is CASSVGRDTEAFF. The chain joins TRBV2 to TRBJ1-1; D might be TRBD1 (5 bases). Trimming stripped 4 bases from V and 5 bases from J, with 11 bases between. This CDR3 is 13 amino acids long. From germline, CDR1 is SNHLY and CDR2 FYNNEI.

This clone was counted only a few times. This chain uses TRBV18 with TRBJ2-5, with 7 bases matching TRBD2. V lost 6 bases to trimming and J lost 5 bases; unmatched junction nucleotides: 12. This CDR3 comprises 15 residues. Germline V gene sequence: CDR1 KGHSH, CDR2 LQKENI. CDR3 amino acids: CASSQASGGQETQYF. The DNA of the CDR3 is TGTGCCAGCTCGCAAGCTAGCGGAGGCCAGGAGACCCAGTACTTC. The complete variable domain, with remaining parts taken from reference TRBV18 and TRBJ2-5, reads NAGVMQNPRHLVRRRGQEARLRCSPMKGHSHVYWYRQLPEEGLKFMVYLQKENIIDESGMPKERFSAEFPKEGPSILRIQQVVRGDSAAYFCASSQASGGQETQYFGPGTRLLVL.

The rearrangement uses TRBV2 and TRBJ1-2; D is unresolved. V was trimmed by 3 bases and J by 4 bases, leaving 9 bases between them. The germline V gene encodes CDR1 SNHLY and CDR2 FYNNEI. This CDR3 is 13 amino acids long. The CDR3 DNA reads TGTGCCAGCAGTGACACGAGGCCCTATGGCTACACCTTC. It codes for CASSDTRPYGYTF.

The CDR3 protein is CASSQQTSGVYEQYF. In nucleotides, the CDR3 is TGTGCCAGCAGCCAGCAAACTAGCGGGGTCTACGAGCAGTACTTC. The J gene is TRBJ2-7, the V gene TRBV4-2, with 10 bases that match TRBD2. The germline V gene has CDR1 LGHNA and CDR2 YNFKEQ. The CDR3 is made up of 15 amino acids. The V gene end was trimmed by 3 bases and the J gene end by 3 bases; junction bases not matched to a gene: 5.

The sample holds a few counts of this clone. The chain carries TRBV7-9 and TRBJ2-2; TRBD2 matches at 7 bases. CDR1 is SEHNR, CDR2 FQNEAQ, per germline (reference sequence). CDR3 length: 16 amino acids. The trim removed 3 bases at V and 5 bases at J, leaving 9 bases unmatched. The CDR3 region is CASSFGTKAETGELFF. DNA of the CDR3: TGTGCCAGCAGCTTTGGGACTAAAGCCGAAACCGGGGAGCTGTTTTTT.

The CDR3 bases are TGTGCCACCCATAGGACGGGGGGCAAGCAGTATTTT. Its protein product is CATHRTGGKQYF. The chain has TRBV11-2 and TRBJ2-3; D perhaps matches TRBD2 (7 bases). CDR1 SGHAT and CDR2 FQNNGV come from the germline V gene. The CDR3 covers 12 residues. V was cut by 10 bases and J by 11 bases, with 19 bases left in between.

This clone was counted a few times. The chain links TRBV30 to TRBJ1-2; D is unresolved. V was trimmed by 0 bases and J by 8 bases, leaving 10 bases between them. Germline V lookup: CDR1 GTSNPN, CDR2 SVGIG (reference sequence). This CDR3 contains 12 residues. CDR3 bases: TGTGCCTGGAGTGTAGGATTCGGGGGCTACACCTTC. It is translated as CAWSVGFGGYTF.

This clone was seen a few times. The chain has TRBV5-1 and TRBJ1-1; D not resolved. V was trimmed by 2 bases and J by 0 bases, leaving 8 bases between them. Germline V gene data show CDR1 as SGHRS and CDR2 as YFSETQ. This CDR3 has 14 amino acids. The CDR3 DNA reads TGCGCCAGCAGCTTTTCCATGATGAACACTGAAGCTTTCTTT. This encodes CASSFSMMNTEAFF.

This chain uses TRBV6-6 with TRBJ2-7; D is uncertain. The germline V gene encodes CDR1 MNHNY and CDR2 SVGAGI (reference sequence). Trimming stripped 4 bases from V and 2 bases from J, with 12 bases between. CDR3 length equals 14 residues. The CDR3 here is CASSSRVPPYEQYF. CDR3 coding DNA: TGTGCCAGCAGTTCAAGGGTTCCCCCCTACGAGCAGTACTTC.

With respect to this clone: Other DNA sequences in this specimen translate into the identical CDR3. This chain connects TRBV7-9 to TRBJ1-2; 11 bases match TRBD1. This CDR3 spans 13 amino acids. CDR1 is SEHNR and CDR2 is FQNEAQ in the germline V gene (reference sequence). The ends lost 5 bases at V and 6 bases at J; junction bases unmatched: 2. This CDR3 is CASSGQGADGYTF. The CDR3 DNA sequence: TGTGCCAGCAGCGGACAGGGGGCGGATGGCTACACCTTC.

The chain carries TRBV6-6 and TRBJ2-2; D is possibly TRBD2 (6 bases). With 7 bases removed from V and 5 bases from J, the gap between germline ends came to 11 bases. The CDR3 has 13 amino acids. From germline, CDR1 is MNHNY and CDR2 SVGAGI (reference sequence). The CDR3 protein is CASKGGRTGELFF. The CDR3 nucleotides are TGTGCCAGCAAGGGAGGAAGGACCGGGGAGCTGTTTTTT.

J is TRBJ2-1 and V is TRBV15; 8 bases map to TRBD2. The CDR3 has 17 residues. The V and J ends lost 9 bases and 0 bases, in that order; junction bases with no gene match: 13. The germline CDR1 and CDR2 sequences are LNHNV and YYDKDF (reference sequence). The CDR3 sequence: CATTGLASHSSYNEQFF. The CDR3 DNA follows: TGTGCCACAACAGGACTAGCCTCCCACAGCTCCTACAATGAGCAGTTCTTC.

The chain has TRBV15 and TRBJ2-3, with TRBD2 matching 14 bases. The CDR3 contains 16 residues. V shed 5 bases and J 6 bases; nucleotides not matched to a gene: 7. The germline V gene encodes CDR1 LNHNV and CDR2 YYDKDF (reference sequence). CDR3 nucleotide sequence: TGTGCCACCAGCCCCTGGACTAGCGGGGGGTCGGATACGCAGTATTTT. Amino acid sequence: CATSPWTSGGSDTQYF.

This chain connects TRBV29-1 to TRBJ2-3, with 11 bases aligning to TRBD1. Germline CDR1 SQVTM, CDR2 ANQGSEA. CDR3 length: 13 amino acids. V shed 7 bases and J 3 bases; nucleotides not matched to a gene: 3. DNA of the CDR3: TGCAGCGGGGGGACAGGGGGTACAGATACGCAGTATTTT. Encoded protein: CSGGTGGTDTQYF.

The sample holds a few counts of this clone. The chain recombines TRBV5-4 with TRBJ1-1; 10 bases map to TRBD1. The CDR3 sequence is 15 residues long. Per germline, CDR1 SGHNT and CDR2 YYREEE (reference sequence). The junction had 7 bases not matched to a gene; V was cut back by 4 bases and J by 4 bases. The CDR3 is CASSLERQGATEAFF. The CDR3 DNA sequence: TGTGCCAGCAGCCTAGAGAGACAGGGGGCCACTGAAGCTTTCTTT.

This clone was recorded many times. DNA of the CDR3: TGTGCCAGCAGCTTAGTGGCCAGGCGGAAGTACTTC. This sequence encodes CASSLVARRKYF. The V gene is TRBV7-2, the J gene TRBJ2-7; D ambiguous. CDR1 is SGHTA, CDR2 FQGNSA, per germline. With 1 base removed from V and 11 bases from J, the gap between germline ends came to 12 bases. The CDR3 has 12 amino acids.

The rearrangement links TRBV9 to TRBJ2-6, with D maybe TRBD1 (6 bases). Germline V gene sequence: CDR1 SGDLS, CDR2 YYNGEE. The CDR3 is 15 residues long. The V gene lost 4 bases and the J gene lost 6 bases, with 14 bases spanning the gap. CDR3 DNA: TGTGCCAGCAGCCCTAGGGACAAGACGGCCAACGTCCTGACTTTC. Its protein is CASSPRDKTANVLTF.

The gene calls are TRBV7-3 and TRBJ2-3; D call uncertain. V gave up 2 bases and J gave up 3 bases, with 12 bases separating them. Looked up from germline, CDR1 is SGHTA and CDR2 is FQGTGA. The CDR3 spans 15 residues. CDR3 DNA: TGTGCCAGCAGCTTAGGGGTAAAGGCGACAGATACGCAGTATTTT. Translated: CASSLGVKATDTQYF.

This chain joins TRBV20-1 and TRBJ1-4; unclear D gene. This CDR3 is 11 amino acids long. Germline-derived CDR1 and CDR2 are DFQATT and SNEGSKA (reference sequence). Trimming removed 4 bases at V and 4 bases at J, with 4 bases between. CDR3 sequence reads: CSANNNEKLFF. The CDR3 nucleotides are TGCAGTGCTAACAATAATGAAAAACTGTTTTTT.

The chain uses TRBV7-9 and TRBJ1-4; 9 bases line up with TRBD1. This CDR3 is 15 amino acids long. Trimming removed 1 base from V and 6 bases from J; junction bases left unmatched: 3. Germline CDR1 reads SEHNR; CDR2 reads FQNEAQ (reference sequence). CDR3 region: CASSLVGQGDEKLFF. Here the CDR3 DNA reads TGTGCCAGCAGCTTAGTGGGACAGGGAGATGAAAAACTGTTTTTT.